The 21 T cell receptor beta chains in this list originate from one sample, sequenced in a study of radiation and T cells in renal cell carcinoma. Produced via immunoSEQ multiplex PCR; TCRdb's table is partial and in-frame only. The sample lists 150,000 to 200,000 clones; 88% were seen once. Time point described: blood 4 weeks post-SBRT, at nephrectomy. Treatment here: 15 Gy SBRT to primary tumor, nephrectomy 4 weeks later. The sample consisted of blood, taken from a patient whose treatment included radiotherapy and nephrectomy. These receptors were obtained from a woman between 50 and 59 years old with renal cell carcinoma.

J is TRBJ2-3 and V is TRBV20-1; the D is unclear. This CDR3 has 10 amino acids. Germline assignment: CDR1 DFQATT and CDR2 SNEGSKA (reference sequence). Between the trimmed V and J ends, which lost 2 bases and 7 bases, there was a span of 4 bases. For the CDR3, the DNA is TGCAGTGCTAGAACCAATACGCAGTATTTT. Translated, it gives CSARTNTQYF.

The gene calls are TRBV4-3 and TRBJ2-2, with 9 bases identical to TRBD2. V shed 4 bases, J shed 2 bases, and the junction held 5 bases outside the gene matches. This CDR3 comprises 16 residues. Germline V CDR1 and CDR2: LGHNA, YSLEER. CDR3 sequence: CASSLSSGVNTGELFF. CDR3 nucleotide sequence: TGCGCCAGCAGCCTTTCTAGCGGGGTTAACACCGGGGAGCTGTTTTTT.

This chain connects TRBV2 to TRBJ2-5; D may correspond to TRBD1 or TRBD2 (6 bases each). The CDR3 length is 13 residues. The germline V gene encodes CDR1 SNHLY and CDR2 FYNNEI. Trimming removed 8 bases from V and 0 bases from J, with 10 bases in between. The DNA of the CDR3 is TGTGCCAGCGCCGGGGGCTACCAAGAGACCCAGTACTTC. As protein: CASAGGYQETQYF. Together with reference TRBV2 and TRBJ2-5, the CDR3 gives the full variable domain: EPEVTQTPSHQVTQMGQEVILRCVPISNHLYFYWYRQILGQKVEFLVSFYNNEISEKSEIFDDQFSVERPDGSNFTLKIRSTKLEDSAMYFCASAGGYQETQYFGPGTRLLVL.

V is TRBV7-6 and J is TRBJ1-1, with no clear D. The germline CDR1 and CDR2 sequences are SGHVS and FNYEAQ. V dropped 5 bases and J dropped 7 bases, with 14 bases sitting between them. The CDR3 spans 13 residues. This CDR3 is CASSPSPGNEAFF. CDR3 in DNA: TGTGCCAGCAGCCCCAGCCCCGGAAATGAAGCTTTCTTT.

V usage is TRBV13 and J usage is TRBJ1-3, with D hard to call. There are 15 residues in the CDR3. V lost 3 bases and J 0 bases, leaving 9 bases between the germline ends. CDR1 is PRHDT and CDR2 is FYEKMQ in the germline V gene (reference sequence). CDR3 in amino acids: CASSFLPGSGNTIYF. In DNA, the CDR3 is TGTGCCAGCAGCTTTCTCCCGGGCTCTGGAAACACCATATATTTT.

This chain links TRBV7-8 with TRBJ1-2; the match to TRBD1 covers 7 bases. In germline, CDR1 is SGHVS, CDR2 FQNEAQ. After removal of 4 bases from V and 7 bases from J, the junction contained 9 bases not matched to a gene. The CDR3 extends over 14 amino acids. The CDR3 region has the DNA TGTGCCAGCAGCTCCAAGGGAGGGGGCATTGGCTACACCTTC. Its translation is CASSSKGGGIGYTF. Looking up the rest from reference TRBV7-8 and TRBJ1-2 gives the full variable domain: GAGVSQSPRYKVAKRGQDVALRCDPISGHVSLFWYQQALGQGPEFLTYFQNEAQLDKSGLPSDRFFAERPEGSVSTLKIQRTQQEDSAVYLCASSSKGGGIGYTFGSGTRLTVV.

This clone was recorded once. Different DNA sequences within this sample yield the same CDR3. DNA of the CDR3: TGTGCCAGCAGCGCGCCCCTAGCGGGGGGGCCCAATGAGCAGTTCTTC. This encodes CASSAPLAGGPNEQFF. The chain combines TRBV9 with TRBJ2-1; 12 bases agree with TRBD2. The CDR3 runs to 16 residues. V lost 3 bases to trimming and J lost 6 bases; unmatched junction nucleotides: 7. Germline lookup yields CDR1 SGDLS and CDR2 YYNGEE.

The rearrangement uses TRBV6-6 and TRBJ2-7, with D tentatively TRBD2 (5 bases). The CDR3 consists of 12 residues. With 5 bases removed from V and 4 bases from J, the gap between germline ends came to 9 bases. Germline CDR1 and CDR2: MNHNY and SVGAGI (reference sequence). CDR3 nucleotide sequence: TGTGCCAGCAGTCTCGAGGGTTACGAGCAGTACTTC. This encodes CASSLEGYEQYF.

V is TRBV6-5 and J is TRBJ2-2; D unresolved. Trimming stripped 0 bases from V and 3 bases from J, with 5 bases between. This CDR3 is 14 amino acids long. Germline V gene data show CDR1 as MNHEY and CDR2 as SVGAGI. The CDR3 is CASSYSRYTGELFF. In nucleotides, the CDR3 is TGTGCCAGCAGTTACTCGAGGTACACCGGGGAGCTGTTTTTT.

Details on this clone: Other DNA sequences in the sample encode the same CDR3. The CDR3 loop is CASSQAEGSSGNTIYF. As DNA, the CDR3 is TGCGCCAGCAGCCAGGCAGAGGGAAGCTCTGGAAACACCATATATTTT. This rearrangement joins TRBV4-1 to TRBJ1-3; no reliable D call. Germline assignment: CDR1 MGHRA and CDR2 YSYEKL. V shed 3 bases and J shed 0 bases, with 12 bases lying between them. The length of the CDR3 is 16 residues.

This sequence joins TRBV6-5 and TRBJ2-7; D is possibly TRBD2 (5 bases). The CDR3 has 12 residues. The V end was cut by 5 bases, the J end by 6 bases, with 11 bases between. The V gene's germline CDR1 is MNHEY and CDR2 SVGAGI. CDR3 nucleotides: TGTGCCAGCAGTAGAGGAGGAGTCGAGCAGTACTTC. It translates to CASSRGGVEQYF.

This chain uses TRBV4-2 with TRBJ2-3; tentative D call: TRBD2 (6 bases). CDR3 length equals 14 residues. V was clipped by 5 bases and J by 4 bases, with 13 bases between them. Germline V gene data show CDR1 as LGHNA and CDR2 as YNFKEQ. This CDR3 is CASSNRDSSDTQYF. CDR3 nucleotide sequence: TGTGCCAGCAGCAACCGGGACTCCTCAGATACGCAGTATTTT.

CDR3 loop: CASSGGLAGGRDTQYF. CDR3 nucleotide sequence: TGTGCCAGTAGTGGCGGACTAGCGGGGGGGCGCGATACGCAGTATTTT. The rearrangement joins TRBV19 to TRBJ2-3, with TRBD2 identical over 15 bases. V lost 5 bases, J lost 6 bases, and 6 bases stayed unmatched. The length of the CDR3 is 16 residues. Germline assignment: CDR1 LNHDA and CDR2 SQIVND (reference sequence).

The chain joins TRBV13 to TRBJ1-4; D is uncertain. Germline CDR1 is PRHDT and CDR2 is FYEKMQ (reference sequence). Trimming stripped 4 bases from V and 0 bases from J, with 6 bases between. This CDR3 contains 14 residues. CDR3 region: CASSSAPTNEKLFF. DNA for the CDR3: TGTGCCAGCAGCTCGGCCCCAACTAATGAAAAACTGTTTTTT.

A single count supports this clone. This chain's CDR3 is CASSIDRAYNQPQHF. DNA of the CDR3: TGTGCCAGCAGTATAGACAGGGCGTACAATCAGCCCCAGCATTTT. The chain combines TRBV6-1 with TRBJ1-5; 7 positions agree with TRBD1. In germline, CDR1 is MNHNS, CDR2 SASEGT. J lost 3 bases, V lost 5 bases, and 7 bases had no gene match. The CDR3 is 15 residues long.

The gene calls are TRBV5-1 and TRBJ1-1; D is possibly TRBD1 (5 bases). CDR1 and CDR2 (germline): SGHRS, YFSETQ. Trimming pared 4 bases from V and 6 bases from J, leaving 16 bases between. The CDR3 is 14 residues long. CDR3 coding DNA: TGCGCCAGCAGCGTACACTGGGGCGCGGCTGAAGCTTTCTTT. Its translation: CASSVHWGAAEAFF.

V and J are TRBV7-2 and TRBJ2-1, with 7 bases fitting TRBD1. V shed 3 bases and J 9 bases; nucleotides not matched to a gene: 8. CDR1 is SGHTA, CDR2 FQGNSA, per germline. The CDR3 totals 14 residues. The DNA for the CDR3 is TGTGCCAGCAGCTTCGTACAGGGGATCGGTGAGCAGTTCTTC. Its translation: CASSFVQGIGEQFF.

The rearrangement uses TRBV7-2 and TRBJ2-7, with 8 bases matching TRBD2. The germline CDR1 and CDR2 sequences are SGHTA and FQGNSA. CDR3 length equals 16 residues. V was pared by 1 base and J by 9 bases, with 14 bases of the junction left unmatched. The CDR3 loop is CASSLDGAPGGMGQYF. The CDR3 bases are TGTGCCAGCAGCTTAGACGGAGCTCCGGGGGGGATGGGGCAGTACTTC.

The chain links TRBV5-1 to TRBJ2-1; 14 bases agree with TRBD2. Germline CDR1 and CDR2: SGHRS and YFSETQ. This CDR3 region has 15 residues. Trimming removed 3 bases from V and 10 bases from J; junction bases left unmatched: 6. CDR3 amino acids: CASSSPGLAGEEQFF. Here the CDR3 DNA reads TGCGCCAGCAGCTCTCCGGGACTAGCGGGGGAGGAGCAGTTCTTC.

The chain combines TRBV18 with TRBJ2-1, with a tentative D call TRBD2 (5 bases). Trimming cost V 4 bases and J 5 bases, with 15 bases left between them. Per germline, CDR1 KGHSH and CDR2 LQKENI. The CDR3 runs to 15 residues. The CDR3 protein is CASSLTTGMNNEQFF. CDR3 DNA: TGTGCCAGCTCACTTACTACCGGGATGAACAATGAGCAGTTCTTC.

For this clone: Other DNA sequences in this specimen translate into the identical CDR3. The rearrangement links TRBV9 to TRBJ2-3; D not resolved. Germline loops: CDR1 SGDLS, CDR2 YYNGEE. The CDR3 sequence is 13 residues long. Deletions cut 0 bases from V and 1 base from J, with 3 bases between. The CDR3 protein is CASSVVGTDTQYF. CDR3 DNA: TGTGCCAGCAGCGTAGTTGGCACAGATACGCAGTATTTT.